The T cell receptor (beta chain) under discussion was sequenced for a study of shared clonotypes between healthy human individuals. Turning to this clone: Its target is not known.

V dropped 4 bases and J dropped 1; count of bases not matched to a gene: 7. The CDR3 covers 16 residues. Germline V gene sequence: CDR1 SGHNT, CDR2 YYREEE (reference sequence). Whole-study results and caveats: In having few donors, the study represented limited genetic and exposure-history diversity. Roughly 4.6% of naive CD4 clonotypes were common to a handful of donors.

Sequencing was at deep level. Here immunoSEQ multiplex PCR was the method, and the copy in TCRdb shows in-frame clones only, minus some. The profile shows 1,500,000 or so clones, roughly 95% of them singletons. This rearrangement joins TRBV5-4 to TRBJ2-1; 8 bases map to TRBD2. The TCR sequence derives from a man between 25 and 39 years old in good health. Sequenced: naive CD4+ T cells sorted from blood. Regarding subset: CD45RA+ positively selected. Here the CDR3 DNA reads TGTGCCAGCAGCCCCCCCCCGGGGGGGTCCTACAATGAGCAGTTCTTC. Translated, it gives CASSPPPGGSYNEQFF.